Each of the 32 T cell receptor beta chains below was sequenced from the same sample in a study of T cell responses to AZD1222 COVID-19 vaccine (dated by TCRdb to about 2021). The meaning of the sample's time point label: about 28 days (+/-7) after the second vaccine dose. Library preparation used the immunoSEQ multiplex PCR assay. Held by TCRdb, this immuneACCESS table contains in-frame sequences only and omits some clones. Under half of the omission traces to an unresolved V gene where checked; the cause of the rest is unknown. The sample records 130,000 or so clones, over 75% of which are singletons. 4.5% to 7% of the sample rests with the top ten. The specimen comprised peripheral blood, sampled 28 days after the second AZD1222 dose. Receptors were obtained from an adult who received the AZD1222 COVID-19 vaccine.

The chain recombines TRBV4-1 with TRBJ1-5; D is ambiguous. This CDR3 comprises 13 residues. V lost 2 bases and J lost 2, with 4 bases in between. Germline V gene data show CDR1 as MGHRA and CDR2 as YSYEKL. The CDR3 nucleotides read TGCGCCAGCAGCCAACTAGGCAATCAGCCCCAGCATTTT. As protein: CASSQLGNQPQHF.

The V and J genes are TRBV5-1 and TRBJ1-6; tentatively, D is TRBD1 (6 bases). Germline V gene sequence: CDR1 SGHRS, CDR2 YFSETQ. The CDR3 consists of 15 residues. Trimming took off 0 bases at V and 4 bases at J, with 8 bases between the two ends. The CDR3 here is CASSLGQVYNSPLHF. The CDR3 bases are TGCGCCAGCAGCTTGGGACAGGTTTATAATTCACCCCTCCACTTT.

Note on this clone: This specimen includes other DNA sequences encoding the same CDR3. The chain combines TRBV18 with TRBJ1-1, with 7 bases matching TRBD1. The V and J ends lost 3 bases and 3 bases, in that order; junction bases with no gene match: 1. The germline V gene encodes CDR1 KGHSH and CDR2 LQKENI. The CDR3 runs 13 residues. In nucleotides, the CDR3 is TGTGCCAGCTCACCTACAGGGGACACTGAAGCTTTCTTT. This translates into CASSPTGDTEAFF.

The CDR3 region is CASSEEGHRRVVFEAFF. In nucleotides, the CDR3 is TGTGCCAGCAGTGAAGAAGGGCACAGGCGGGTTGTATTTGAAGCTTTCTTT. The V gene is TRBV6-1, the J gene TRBJ1-1; perhaps TRBD1 as D (5 bases). Germline V gives CDR1 MNHNS, CDR2 SASEGT. This CDR3 contains 17 residues. The germline V and J ends were trimmed by 1 base and 7 bases, with 22 bases remaining between them.

CDR3: CAISPRQGETRGYTF. The DNA for the CDR3 is TGTGCCATCAGTCCTCGACAGGGGGAGACGAGGGGCTACACCTTC. The V call is TRBV10-3, the J call TRBJ1-2; 9 bases align to TRBD1. CDR3 length: 15 residues. V gave up 5 bases and J gave up 8 bases; unmatched junction bases: 12. The germline V gene encodes CDR1 ENHRY and CDR2 SYGVKD.

The V and J genes are TRBV19 and TRBJ2-1; 12 bases fit TRBD2. This CDR3 region has 15 residues. Germline CDR1 is LNHDA and CDR2 is SQIVND (reference sequence). The V segment lost 6 bases and the J segment 0 bases; nucleotides outside the gene matches: 0. In DNA, the CDR3 is TGTGCCAGTAGGACTAGCGGGAGCTCCTACAATGAGCAGTTCTTC. Translating gives CASRTSGSSYNEQFF.

CDR3 protein: CSVVGQGISEAFF. The CDR3, as DNA: TGCAGCGTTGTTGGACAGGGAATATCTGAAGCTTTCTTT. This sequence joins TRBV29-1 and TRBJ1-1; TRBD1 matches 8 bases. J gave up 6 bases and V 4 bases, and 7 bases lay outside the gene matches. CDR1 and CDR2 (germline): SQVTM, ANQGSEA. The CDR3 spans 13 residues.

The chain joins TRBV4-3 to TRBJ2-7, with no clear D. There are 12 residues in the CDR3. V lost 2 bases, J lost 6 bases, and 8 bases lay in between. The germline gives CDR1 LGHNA, CDR2 YSLEER. CDR3 DNA: TGCGCCAGCAGCCAAAGTAGGGCCGAGCAGTACTTC. Translating it yields CASSQSRAEQYF.

V usage is TRBV5-8 and J usage is TRBJ1-3; D remains ambiguous. The CDR3 extends over 15 amino acids. The germline V and J ends were trimmed by 0 bases and 0 bases, with 7 bases remaining between them. CDR1 and CDR2 from the germline V gene are SGHTS and YDEGEE. CDR3 in amino acids: CASSLGSFSGNTIYF. The CDR3 coding sequence is TGTGCCAGCAGCTTGGGGTCCTTCTCTGGAAACACCATATATTTT.

The chain joins TRBV5-1 to TRBJ1-5; 7 nucleotides line up with TRBD1. Per germline, CDR1 SGHRS and CDR2 YFSETQ. This CDR3 contains 14 residues. The V and J ends lost 0 bases and 9 bases, in that order; junction bases with no gene match: 6. Here the CDR3 reads CASSLAQGVGPQHF. DNA for the CDR3: TGCGCCAGCAGCTTGGCTCAGGGGGTAGGGCCCCAGCATTTT.

The chain joins TRBV6-5 to TRBJ1-4; D uncertain. V lost 0 bases and J 5 bases, leaving 10 bases between the germline ends. CDR1 MNHEY and CDR2 SVGAGI come from the germline V gene. The CDR3 is made up of 15 amino acids. The CDR3 bases are TGTGCCAGCAGTTACTCCTGGGCAGCGAATGAAAAACTGTTTTTT. It codes for CASSYSWAANEKLFF.

V gene TRBV5-4 combines with J gene TRBJ2-4; maybe TRBD1 (6 bases). Germline lookup yields CDR1 SGHNT and CDR2 YYREEE (reference sequence). Trimming stripped 3 bases from V and 8 bases from J, with 12 bases between. CDR3 length: 13 residues. DNA of the CDR3: TGTGCCAGCAGCTCACAGGGTAGAGACATTCAGTACTTC. This translates into CASSSQGRDIQYF. Full variable domain (missing parts from reference TRBV5-4 and TRBJ2-4): ETGVTQSPTHLIKTRGQQVTLRCSSQSGHNTVSWYQQALGQGPQFIFQYYREEENGRGNFPPRFSGLQFPNYSSELNVNALELDDSALYLCASSSQGRDIQYFGAGTRLSVL.

The CDR3: CASSAQRTGPYGYTF. The CDR3 DNA reads TGTGCCAGCAGCGCCCAACGGACGGGGCCCTATGGCTACACCTTC. V gene TRBV7-9 combines with J gene TRBJ1-2, with a possible D match to TRBD1 (5 bases). The CDR3 spans 15 residues. V was trimmed by 5 bases and J by 4 bases, leaving 17 bases between them. Per the germline V gene, CDR1 is SEHNR and CDR2 is FQNEAQ (reference sequence).

The rearrangement uses TRBV30 and TRBJ2-2; 8 nucleotides match TRBD1. Looked up from germline, CDR1 is GTSNPN and CDR2 is SVGIG (reference sequence). Trimming took 2 bases from V and 3 from J; bases not matched to a gene: 8. The CDR3 spans 16 residues. For the CDR3, the DNA is TGTGCCTGGAGTCAAGGGACAGGCGGTTACACCGGGGAGCTGTTTTTT. Protein: CAWSQGTGGYTGELFF.

The V and J genes are TRBV4-3 and TRBJ2-2; perhaps D is TRBD1 or TRBD2 (6 bases each). Germline V gives CDR1 LGHNA, CDR2 YSLEER. The CDR3 covers 16 residues. V lost 4 bases and J 3 bases, leaving 15 bases between the germline ends. CDR3 coding DNA: TGCGCCAGCAGCCCCCAAAACAGGGAGGACACCGGGGAGCTGTTTTTT. It specifies CASSPQNREDTGELFF.

The chain employs TRBV7-8 and TRBJ1-2; maybe TRBD1 (6 bases). The ends were cut back, 5 bases at V and 6 bases at J, with 13 bases in the middle. In germline, CDR1 is SGHVS, CDR2 FQNEAQ. CDR3 length: 13 amino acids. This CDR3 reads CASSPRQVHGYTF. The CDR3 DNA reads TGTGCCAGCAGCCCCAGACAGGTACATGGCTACACCTTC.

The rearrangement links TRBV27 to TRBJ1-2; a possible D gene is TRBD1 (6 bases). The CDR3 totals 14 residues. Germline V gene lookup returns CDR1 MNHEY and CDR2 SMNVEV (reference sequence). V was pared by 6 bases and J by 6 bases, with 17 bases between. CDR3 protein: CASSASTGIDGYTF. DNA for the CDR3: TGTGCCAGCAGCGCCTCTACAGGGATCGATGGCTACACCTTC.

The chain links TRBV7-9 to TRBJ2-3, with 9 bases aligning to TRBD1. There are 12 residues in the CDR3. Germline values: CDR1 SEHNR, CDR2 FQNEAQ (reference sequence). J gave up 15 bases and V 5 bases, and 9 bases lay outside the gene matches. The CDR3 DNA follows: TGTGCCAGCAGCAGAGGGACAGGGACCCGATATTTT. It specifies CASSRGTGTRYF. The full variable domain, its missing parts supplied by reference TRBV7-9 and TRBJ2-3, is DTGVSQNPRHKITKRGQNVTFRCDPISEHNRLYWYRQTLGQGPEFLTYFQNEAQLEKSRLLSDRFSAERPKGSFSTLEIQRTEQGDSAMYLCASSRGTGTRYFGPGTRLTVL.

The CDR3 coding sequence is TGTGCCAGCAGCTTGGACAGTGTAAATTCACCCCTCCACTTT. Translated, it gives CASSLDSVNSPLHF. V and J are TRBV11-3 and TRBJ1-6; D perhaps matches TRBD1 (6 bases). The CDR3 has 14 amino acids. Germline V gene sequence: CDR1 SGHNT, CDR2 YENEEA. Between the trimmed V and J ends, which lost 3 bases and 7 bases, there was a span of 10 bases.

This clone was recorded a few times. The V and J genes are TRBV3-1 (or the pseudogene TRBV3-2) and TRBJ2-5; D is possibly TRBD1 (5 bases). CDR3 length: 16 residues. V dropped 1 base and J dropped 2 bases, with 14 bases sitting between them. Germline V gene sequence: CDR1 LGHDT, CDR2 YNNKEL (reference sequence). The CDR3 reads CASSQGVQDTQETQYF. The CDR3 DNA is TGTGCCAGCAGCCAAGGTGTCCAGGACACTCAAGAGACCCAGTACTTC.

This chain uses TRBV6-5 with TRBJ2-7; TRBD1 agrees at 7 bases. Per the germline V gene, CDR1 is MNHEY and CDR2 is SVGAGI. The V and J ends lost 6 bases and 2 bases, in that order; junction bases with no gene match: 7. This CDR3 spans 14 amino acids. The CDR3 is CASRGQFDAYEQYF. DNA of the CDR3: TGTGCCAGCAGGGGACAGTTTGATGCCTACGAGCAGTACTTC.

The V and J genes are TRBV9 and TRBJ1-6, with 9 bases aligning to TRBD1. V lost 4 bases, J lost 7 bases, and 6 bases stayed unmatched. The CDR3 has 15 amino acids. In germline, CDR1 is SGDLS, CDR2 YYNGEE. CDR3 in DNA: TGTGCCAGCAGCACTGGGGGACAGGGAAATTCACCCCTCCACTTT. This gives the protein CASSTGGQGNSPLHF.

This chain connects TRBV6-5 to TRBJ2-3; D may be TRBD1 (6 bases). V lost 7 bases and J 4 bases, leaving 9 bases between the germline ends. Germline CDR1 MNHEY, CDR2 SVGAGI. The CDR3 consists of 12 residues. CDR3 nucleotide sequence: TGTGCCAGCATGGGACAAGCAGATACGCAGTATTTT. Translated: CASMGQADTQYF.

This chain links TRBV18 with TRBJ1-1, with D possibly matching TRBD1 (5 bases). Per the germline V gene, CDR1 is KGHSH and CDR2 is LQKENI. This CDR3 spans 14 amino acids. Trimming shortened V by 6 bases and J by 7 bases, and 18 bases separated the two germline ends. CDR3 in amino acids: CASSQFGTVVEAFF. The CDR3 coding sequence is TGTGCCAGCTCCCAGTTTGGGACCGTAGTTGAAGCTTTCTTT.

The genes are TRBV4-3 and TRBJ2-2; 7 nucleotides agree with TRBD1. The CDR3 covers 16 residues. CDR1 and CDR2 from the germline V gene are LGHNA and YSLEER. V shed 6 bases and J 4 bases; nucleotides not matched to a gene: 11. Written as DNA, the CDR3 is TGCGCCAGCAGGCTAACGGGGACAGCCTCCACCGGGGAGCTGTTTTTT. Protein sequence: CASRLTGTASTGELFF.

The gene calls are TRBV5-4 and TRBJ2-5; D might be TRBD1 (6 bases). The V end was cut by 3 bases, the J end by 10 bases, with 13 bases between. The CDR3 totals 12 residues. The V gene's germline CDR1 is SGHNT and CDR2 YYREEE (reference sequence). CDR3 residues: CASSSGVGDQYF. DNA for the CDR3: TGTGCCAGCAGCTCAGGGGTAGGGGACCAGTACTTC.

The chain couples TRBV5-1 to TRBJ1-1, with 7 bases matching TRBD1. Germline V lookup: CDR1 SGHRS, CDR2 YFSETQ. Trimming at V came to 0 bases and at J to 4 bases, leaving 6 bases not matched to a gene. This CDR3 has 15 residues. CDR3: CASSLATGVSTEAFF. CDR3 coding DNA: TGCGCCAGCAGCTTGGCAACAGGGGTGAGCACTGAAGCTTTCTTT.

The chain recombines TRBV19 with TRBJ1-4; D may be TRBD1 (6 bases). The V and J ends lost 6 bases and 2 bases respectively, with 13 bases between them. Germline assignment: CDR1 LNHDA and CDR2 SQIVND (reference sequence). The CDR3 is made up of 15 amino acids. Here the CDR3 reads CASRKQGPTNEKLFF. The CDR3 region has the DNA TGTGCCAGTAGGAAACAGGGCCCCACTAATGAAAAACTGTTTTTT.

This clone appeared a single time. This chain links TRBV6-6 with TRBJ2-6; D call uncertain. The CDR3 spans 14 residues. Germline assignment: CDR1 MNHNY and CDR2 SVGAGI (reference sequence). Trimming left V 3 bases short and J 1 base short, with 4 bases between. The DNA for the CDR3 is TGTGCCAGCAGTTATGGGTCTGGGGCCAACGTCCTGACTTTC. This sequence encodes CASSYGSGANVLTF.

In this sample, this clone turned up a few times. The chain couples TRBV19 to TRBJ1-1; D gene uncertain. The V end lost 7 bases, the J end lost 7 bases, and 22 bases lay between the germline ends. Germline V gene sequence: CDR1 LNHDA, CDR2 SQIVND (reference sequence). This CDR3 spans 15 amino acids. The CDR3 DNA is TGTGCCAGTAATTCCGAGATAGACCTTTTTGATGAAGCTTTCTTT. This gives the protein CASNSEIDLFDEAFF.

The chain has TRBV5-1 and TRBJ1-2; no clear D gene. The V end lost 4 bases, the J end lost 8 bases, and 18 bases lay between the germline ends. The CDR3 is 14 residues long. Per germline, CDR1 SGHRS and CDR2 YFSETQ. CDR3 amino acids: CASSVPGLAGGYTF. Here the CDR3 DNA reads TGCGCCAGCAGCGTCCCGGGCCTGGCGGGCGGCTACACCTTC.

The V and J genes are TRBV6-1 and TRBJ1-5; D is uncertain. The CDR3 is made up of 15 amino acids. Germline V gene sequence: CDR1 MNHNS, CDR2 SASEGT. The V end lost 3 bases, the J end lost 4 bases, and 13 bases lay between the germline ends. The CDR3 nucleotides are TGTGCCAGCAGTGAGGCAGACCGGGTAAATCAGCCCCAGCATTTT. Translated: CASSEADRVNQPQHF.